The TCR beta chain described here comes from a study of CD8+ T cells in alopecia areata. The treatment: oral pan-JAK inhibitor, 5-10 mg twice daily. Researchers gathered lesional scalp punch biopsies and peripheral blood from patients with alopecia areata. Per germline, CDR1 PRHDT and CDR2 FYEKMQ (reference sequence). The CDR3 runs to 16 residues. Trimming removed 1 base at V and 1 base at J, with 13 bases between. Reverse transcribed after extraction, RNA yielded cDNA as the sequencing template. This table comes from immunoSEQ multiplex PCR, and its TCRdb copy is limited to in-frame clones, with some not included. The repertoire has about 120,000 clones, 58% of them found once; the top ten carry around 30%.

Material: CD8+ T cells sorted from blood, obtained at week 4, from a patient treated with tofacitinib. V is TRBV13 and J is TRBJ1-2; possibly TRBD1 for D (5 bases). The TCR originated in a human donor with alopecia areata. The CDR3 DNA reads as TGTGCCAGCAGCTTAGCCGGGACTGACCTTAACTATGGCTACACCTTC. Protein sequence: CASSLAGTDLNYGYTF. The full variable domain, with the rest looked up from reference TRBV13 and TRBJ1-2, is AAGVIQSPRHLIKEKRETATLKCYPIPRHDTVYWYQQGPGQDPQFLISFYEKMQSDKGSIPDRFSAQQFSDYHSELNMSSLELGDSALYFCASSLAGTDLNYGYTFGSGTRLTVV.